This T cell receptor (beta chain) was sequenced in a study of human T cells and chemical hapten exposure. At the level of the study: For the approximately 25-week duration of the study, patients were given weekly doses of diphenylcyclopropenone on the scalp. General study points: DPC sensitization did not alter TCRs above 1 in 1000 frequency. The donors suffered from alopecia, so their immune response may not match that of healthy people.

This clonotype was counted between two and nine times. As yet, its antigen is unknown. An end of the junction differs from the germline gene, which may be a read error. This CDR3 is 13 amino acids long. The V gene's germline CDR1 is SNHLY and CDR2 FYNNEI. TCRdb fed the RACE reads into MiXCR, producing one record per CDR3 protein. The sample consists of some 330,000 distinct CDR3 sequences, roughly 6% of them appearing once. Time point of the sample: pre-sensitization, week 0. The treatment is: therapeutic diphenylcyclopropenone sensitization with weekly scalp DPC. This sequence was found in a woman aged 18-35 years with alopecia areata. Some clones in this sample may be carry-over from other donors' samples. The chain joins TRBV2 to TRBJ1-1; no reliable D call. This material consisted of whole blood, taken in connection with sensitization to the hapten diphenylcyclopropenone (DPC). The CDR3 here is CASSGSGNPEAFF. The CDR3 DNA follows: TGTGCCAGCAGTGGTAGCGGGAACCCTGAAGCTTTCTTT.